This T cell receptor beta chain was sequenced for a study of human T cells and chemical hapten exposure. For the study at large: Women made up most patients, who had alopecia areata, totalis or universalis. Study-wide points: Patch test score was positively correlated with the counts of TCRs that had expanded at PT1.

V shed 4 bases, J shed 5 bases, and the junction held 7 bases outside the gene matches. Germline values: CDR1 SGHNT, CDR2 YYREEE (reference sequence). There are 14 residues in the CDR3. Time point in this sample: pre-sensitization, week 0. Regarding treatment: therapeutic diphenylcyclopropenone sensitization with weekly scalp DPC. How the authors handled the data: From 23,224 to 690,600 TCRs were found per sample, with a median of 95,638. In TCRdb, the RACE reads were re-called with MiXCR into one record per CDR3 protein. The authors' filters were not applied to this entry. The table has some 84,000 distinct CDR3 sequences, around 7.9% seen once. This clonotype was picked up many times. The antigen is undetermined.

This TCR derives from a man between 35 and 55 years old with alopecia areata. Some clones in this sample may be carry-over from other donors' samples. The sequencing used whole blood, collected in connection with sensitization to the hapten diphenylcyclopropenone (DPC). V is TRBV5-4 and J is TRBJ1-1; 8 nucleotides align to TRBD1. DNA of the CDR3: TGTGCCAGCAGCCCAGGGGGCGTAGGGACTGAAGCTTTCTTT. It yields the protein CASSPGGVGTEAFF.